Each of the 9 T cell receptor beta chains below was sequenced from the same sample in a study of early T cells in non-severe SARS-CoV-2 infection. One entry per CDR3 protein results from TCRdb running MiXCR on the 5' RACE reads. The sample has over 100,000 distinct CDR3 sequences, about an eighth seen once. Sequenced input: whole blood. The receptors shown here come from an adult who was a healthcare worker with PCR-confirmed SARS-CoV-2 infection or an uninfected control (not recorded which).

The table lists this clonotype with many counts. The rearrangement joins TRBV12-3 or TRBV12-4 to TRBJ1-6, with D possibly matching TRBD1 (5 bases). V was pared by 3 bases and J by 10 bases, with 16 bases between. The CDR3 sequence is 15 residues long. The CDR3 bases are TGTGCCAGCAGTTTCGCGTCAGGGAGGGGATCACCCCTCCACTTT. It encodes CASSFASGRGSPLHF.

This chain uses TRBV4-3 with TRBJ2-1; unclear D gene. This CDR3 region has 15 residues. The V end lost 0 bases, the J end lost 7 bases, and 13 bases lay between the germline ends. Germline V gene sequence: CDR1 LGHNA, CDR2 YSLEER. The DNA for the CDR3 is TGCGCCAGCAGCCAAGATCTGGCTACGACGAATGAGCAGTTCTTC. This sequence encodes CASSQDLATTNEQFF.

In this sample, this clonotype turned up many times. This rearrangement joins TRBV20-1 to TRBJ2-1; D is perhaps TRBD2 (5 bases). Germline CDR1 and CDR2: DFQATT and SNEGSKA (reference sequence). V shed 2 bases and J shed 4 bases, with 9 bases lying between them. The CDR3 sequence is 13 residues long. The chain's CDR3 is CSARSGTYNEQFF. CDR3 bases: TGCAGTGCTAGAAGCGGAACATACAATGAGCAGTTCTTC.

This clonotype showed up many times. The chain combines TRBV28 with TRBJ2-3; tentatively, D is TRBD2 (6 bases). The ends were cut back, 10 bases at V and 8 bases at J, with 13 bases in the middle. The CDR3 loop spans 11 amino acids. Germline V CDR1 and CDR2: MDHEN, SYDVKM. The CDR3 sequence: CATGQRVTQYF. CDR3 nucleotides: TGTGCCACCGGCCAGCGGGTTACGCAGTATTTT.

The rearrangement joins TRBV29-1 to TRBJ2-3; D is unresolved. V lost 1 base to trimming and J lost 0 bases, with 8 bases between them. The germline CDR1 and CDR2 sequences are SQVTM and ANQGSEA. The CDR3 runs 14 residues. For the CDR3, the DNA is TGCAGCGTTGAAGCCTTAGGTAGCACAGATACGCAGTATTTT. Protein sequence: CSVEALGSTDTQYF.

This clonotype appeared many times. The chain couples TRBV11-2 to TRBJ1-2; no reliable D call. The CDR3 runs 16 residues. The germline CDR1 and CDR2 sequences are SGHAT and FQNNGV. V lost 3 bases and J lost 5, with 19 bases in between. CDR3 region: CASSFVSGSLLYGYTF. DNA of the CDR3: TGTGCCAGCAGCTTTGTCAGCGGTTCCCTCCTATATGGCTACACCTTC.

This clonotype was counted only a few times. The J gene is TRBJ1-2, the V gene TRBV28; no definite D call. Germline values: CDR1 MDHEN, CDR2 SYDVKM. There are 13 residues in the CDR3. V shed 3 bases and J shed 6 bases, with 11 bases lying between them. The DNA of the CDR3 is TGTGCCAGCAGTTTGGGCCGGATAGATGGCTACACCTTC. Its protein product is CASSLGRIDGYTF.

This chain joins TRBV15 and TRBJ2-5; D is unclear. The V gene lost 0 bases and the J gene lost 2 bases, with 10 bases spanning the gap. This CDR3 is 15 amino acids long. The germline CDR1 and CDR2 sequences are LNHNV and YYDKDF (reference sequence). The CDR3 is CATSRDRSVQETQYF. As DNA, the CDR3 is TGTGCCACCAGCAGAGATCGAAGCGTACAAGAGACCCAGTACTTC.

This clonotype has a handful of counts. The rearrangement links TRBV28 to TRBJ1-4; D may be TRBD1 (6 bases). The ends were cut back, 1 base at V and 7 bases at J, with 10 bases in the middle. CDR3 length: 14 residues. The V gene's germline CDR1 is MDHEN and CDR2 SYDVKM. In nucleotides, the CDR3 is TGTGCCAGCAGTTTATCAGGGGCAGCTGAAAAACTGTTTTTT. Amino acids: CASSLSGAAEKLFF.